The T cell receptor (beta chain) under discussion was sequenced for a study of T cell responses to AZD1222 COVID-19 vaccine. V lost 6 bases and J lost 4; bases outside the gene matches: 10. The CDR3 is 16 residues long. Germline V gene sequence: CDR1 LNHDA, CDR2 SQIVND (reference sequence). Data came from immunoSEQ multiplex PCR; TCRdb stores just in-frame clones and leaves some out. This table has some 120,000 clones, around 85% appearing once. J is TRBJ1-3 and V is TRBV19, with 9 bases identical to TRBD1. The material was peripheral blood, obtained 28 days after the second AZD1222 dose. This receptor was taken from an adult who received the AZD1222 COVID-19 vaccine. The CDR3 is CASSTTGGGDGNTIYF. As DNA, the CDR3 is TGTGCCAGTAGCACAACAGGGGGCGGCGACGGAAACACCATATATTTT.